A selection of T cell receptor beta chains follows, all from one sample in a study of blood T cell repertoires in COVID-19. The method was immunoSEQ multiplex PCR; TCRdb's version includes in-frame clones alone and lacks a portion of them. The data show more than 250,000 clones, around 87% seen once. The sequenced sample was peripheral blood. The receptors come from a man younger than 35 with active or convalescent COVID-19. Both conserved end residues are part of each CDR3. Each record gives: CDR3 DNA, CDR3 protein, D gene, J gene, V gene, clone size. A D gene is named only where the DNA matches it firmly. For some rows the clone size is stated as once, few or many, or as a class when expanded; others skip it.

TGTGCCAGCAGCTTGGGGGCAGGGGGCAATGAGCAGTTCTTC | CASSLGAGGNEQFF | TRBD1 | TRBJ2-1 | TRBV5-4 | -
TGTGCCAGCAGTGATTACCGGGACAACCTCTCCTACGAGCAGTACTTC | CASSDYRDNLSYEQYF | - | TRBJ2-7 | TRBV2 | -
TGTGCCAGCAGCGGAAGACAGGGGGCGGGCGGGGAGCTGTTTTTT | CASSGRQGAGGELFF | TRBD1 | TRBJ2-2 | TRBV5-4 | -
TGTGCCAGCAGCTTAACGTCGGGGGTTGAGGGCGAGACCCAGTACTTC | CASSLTSGVEGETQYF | - | TRBJ2-5 | TRBV7-3 | -
TGTGCCAGTAGTCTTCAGGGGAGCTCCTACGAGCAGTACTTC | CASSLQGSSYEQYF | - | TRBJ2-7 | TRBV19 | -
TGTGCCAGCACGCACGGGGGGCTAAACATTCAGTACTTC | CASTHGGLNIQYF | - | TRBJ2-4 | TRBV11-2 | -
TGTGCCAGCAGTGAAGCCAGGGGCACCGGGGAGCTGTTTTTT | CASSEARGTGELFF | - | TRBJ2-2 | TRBV6-1 | -
TGTGCCAGCAGCGTAGGACAGGGACGTAGCACAGATACGCAGTATTTT | CASSVGQGRSTDTQYF | TRBD1 | TRBJ2-3 | TRBV9 | -
TGTGCCAGCAGCTTGTTATACAATGAGCAGTTCTTC | CASSLLYNEQFF | - | TRBJ2-1 | TRBV7-8 | -
TGTGCCAGTAGTATGTCCGGGACAGGGGGATACTATGGCTACACCTTC | CASSMSGTGGYYGYTF | TRBD1 | TRBJ1-2 | TRBV19 | -
TGCGCCAGCAGCAACGCCAGGTATAGCAATCAGCCCCAGCATTTT | CASSNARYSNQPQHF | - | TRBJ1-5 | TRBV10-2 | -
TGCGCCAGCAGCCAAGACAACTCTGGGGCCGACGAGCAGTACTTC | CASSQDNSGADEQYF | - | TRBJ2-7 | TRBV4-3 | -
TGTGCCAGCAGCCAACAGGGGGGCACTGAAGCTTTCTTT | CASSQQGGTEAFF | TRBD1 | TRBJ1-1 | TRBV6-5 | -
TGTGCCAGCAGCGTAACTAGCGGGGTATTCACAGATACGCAGTATTTT | CASSVTSGVFTDTQYF | TRBD2 | TRBJ2-3 | TRBV9 | -
TGTGCCAGCAGCCAAGATTCTAATCGGGGGGCCGGGGAGCTGTTTTTT | CASSQDSNRGAGELFF | TRBD2 | TRBJ2-2 | TRBV14 | -
TGTGCCACCAGCAGAGATCAGGGATCTAACACTGAAGCTTTCTTT | CATSRDQGSNTEAFF | - | TRBJ1-1 | TRBV15 | -
TGTGCCAGCAGCTATACAGGGGGCGCTGGGGCCAACGTCCTGACTTTC | CASSYTGGAGANVLTF | TRBD1 | TRBJ2-6 | TRBV11-3 | -
TGTGCCAGCAGTTGGCCGGGACAGGAGCTATCCTACGAGCAGTACTTC | CASSWPGQELSYEQYF | TRBD1 | TRBJ2-7 | TRBV27 | once
TGTGCCAGCAGTTCGGCAGGGCGAAATCAGCCCCAGCATTTT | CASSSAGRNQPQHF | - | TRBJ1-5 | TRBV28 | -
TGCGCCAGCAGCTTAGCCTCAGGGGTAACCTACGAGCAGTACTTC | CASSLASGVTYEQYF | - | TRBJ2-7 | TRBV5-1 | -